This T cell receptor beta chain was recovered during a study of blood T cell repertoires in COVID-19. This table comes from immunoSEQ multiplex PCR, and its TCRdb copy is limited to in-frame clones, with some not included. Of roughly 200,000 clones in the sample, nearly 90% were seen once. The germline V gene encodes CDR1 LGHNA and CDR2 YNFKEQ. CDR3 length equals 15 residues. With V trimmed by 4 bases and J by 4 bases, 9 bases remained unmatched. The chain uses TRBV4-2 and TRBJ1-2, with TRBD1 matching over 7 bases. This receptor was taken from a man aged 50 to 60 with acute or convalescent COVID-19. Sequencing was performed on peripheral blood. CDR3 sequence reads: CASSPARDSSYGYTF. In nucleotides, the CDR3 is TGTGCCAGCAGCCCCGCAAGGGACAGTTCCTATGGCTACACCTTC.